This is a list of T cell receptor beta chains from one sample in a study of T-cell memory formation after mild COVID-19. TCRdb re-derived calls from the 5' RACE reads in MiXCR, one entry per CDR3 protein. This table holds about 430,000 distinct CDR3 sequences, 18% found once. The specimen was PBMCs or a T cell subset sorted from them (not recorded which). The receptors derive from a man between 18 and 35 years old who had mild COVID-19 (a few samples of this study predate the infection). Cell type and time point are not known. Each CDR3 is given with its conserved first and last residue. A D gene is named only where the DNA matches it firmly. Not all rows give a size; the values are once, few, many and, for expanded clones, a class.

>TRBJ1-2|TRBV4-1|few|TRBD1
CASSQGSYRGRSYGYTF
TGCGCCAGCAGCCAAGGAAGCTACAGGGGGCGAAGCTATGGCTACACCTTC
>TRBJ1-2|TRBV28|few|NA
CASWAGVAGGYTF
TGTGCCAGCTGGGCAGGGGTGGCCGGGGGCTACACCTTC
>TRBJ1-2|TRBV18|NA|NA
CASSPTELYGYTF
TGTGCCAGCTCCCCTACGGAACTCTATGGCTACACCTTC
>TRBJ1-1|TRBV5-1|NA|NA
CASRQGGGSEAFF
TGCGCCAGTAGGCAAGGCGGGGGATCTGAAGCTTTCTTT
>TRBJ1-3|TRBV15|few|NA
CATSKFRNGNTIYF
TGTGCCACCAGCAAGTTTAGGAACGGAAACACCATATATTTT
>TRBJ1-5|TRBV7-8|few|NA
CASSLGPPPYSNQPQHF
TGTGCCAGCAGCTTAGGACCTCCACCTTATAGCAATCAGCCCCAGCATTTT
>TRBJ2-2|TRBV5-1|many|TRBD1
CASSYVDRGTGELFF
TGCGCCAGCAGTTACGTTGACAGGGGCACCGGGGAGCTGTTTTTT
>TRBJ2-3|TRBV6-6|NA|NA
CASSLGQFIDTQYF
TGTGCCAGCAGTCTAGGACAGTTCATAGATACGCAGTATTTT
>TRBJ2-1|TRBV6-2/TRBV6-3|few|TRBD2
CASSYSALGLVNEQFF
TGTGCCAGCAGTTACTCGGCATTGGGACTAGTAAATGAGCAGTTCTTC
>TRBJ2-2|TRBV7-8|NA|TRBD1
CASSTRQGARTGELFF
TGTGCCAGCAGCACCAGACAGGGGGCGAGGACCGGGGAGCTGTTTTTT